The entry that follows covers one T cell receptor beta chain sequence. Its antigen is unknown. These data are taken from a study of cytomegalovirus exposure and HLA in healthy donors. The study's findings and limits: Most TCR sequences showed up rarely, but some public TCRs showed up in many donors. Reportedly, a later analysis found an Asian-associated ancestry cluster had fewer N-insertions than the approximately 700-donor mean. CMV serostatus stood as the only immune exposure information on hand.

The study ran its PCR with 60 Vbeta and 13 Jbeta primers. The protocol was immunoSEQ multiplex PCR, while the TCRdb copy is restricted to in-frame clones and leaves out a portion. The repertoire consists of approximately 120,000 clones, with nearly 70% occurring once and the leading ten covering approximately 5.5%. Germline assignment: CDR1 SEHNR and CDR2 FQNEAQ (reference sequence). Trimming took 6 bases from V and 3 from J; bases not matched to a gene: 8. CDR3 size: 15 residues. The sample consisted of PBMCs. V gene TRBV7-9 combines with J gene TRBJ1-2, with 9 bases matching TRBD1. The origin of this receptor is a woman between 70 and 85 years old in good health and CMV-seropositive. The CDR3 DNA follows: TGTGCCAGCAGGGGACCGGGACAGGGAGACTATGGCTACACCTTC. Translated: CASRGPGQGDYGYTF.